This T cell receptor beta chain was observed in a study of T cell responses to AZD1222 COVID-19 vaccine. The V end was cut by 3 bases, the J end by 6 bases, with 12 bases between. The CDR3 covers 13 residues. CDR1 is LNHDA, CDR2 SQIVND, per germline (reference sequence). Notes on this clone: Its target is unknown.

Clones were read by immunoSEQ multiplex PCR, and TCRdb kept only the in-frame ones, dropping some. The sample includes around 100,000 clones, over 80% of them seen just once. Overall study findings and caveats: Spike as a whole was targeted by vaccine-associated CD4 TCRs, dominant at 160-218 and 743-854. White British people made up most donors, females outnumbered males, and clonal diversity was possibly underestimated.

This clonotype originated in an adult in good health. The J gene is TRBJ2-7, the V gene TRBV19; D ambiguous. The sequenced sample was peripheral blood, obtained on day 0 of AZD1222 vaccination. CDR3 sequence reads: CASSITPPGEQYF. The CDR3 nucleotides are TGTGCCAGTAGTATTACCCCCCCGGGCGAGCAGTACTTC.